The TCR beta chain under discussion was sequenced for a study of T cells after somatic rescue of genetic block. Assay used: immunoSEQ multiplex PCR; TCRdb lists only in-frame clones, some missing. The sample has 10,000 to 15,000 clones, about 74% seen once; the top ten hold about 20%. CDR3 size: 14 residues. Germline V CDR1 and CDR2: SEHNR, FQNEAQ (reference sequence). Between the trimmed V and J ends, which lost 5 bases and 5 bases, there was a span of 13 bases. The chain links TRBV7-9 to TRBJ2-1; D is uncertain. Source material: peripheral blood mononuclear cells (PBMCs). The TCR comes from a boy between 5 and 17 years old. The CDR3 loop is CASSHLRNNNEQFF. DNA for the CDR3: TGTGCCAGCAGCCATCTCAGGAATAACAATGAGCAGTTCTTC.